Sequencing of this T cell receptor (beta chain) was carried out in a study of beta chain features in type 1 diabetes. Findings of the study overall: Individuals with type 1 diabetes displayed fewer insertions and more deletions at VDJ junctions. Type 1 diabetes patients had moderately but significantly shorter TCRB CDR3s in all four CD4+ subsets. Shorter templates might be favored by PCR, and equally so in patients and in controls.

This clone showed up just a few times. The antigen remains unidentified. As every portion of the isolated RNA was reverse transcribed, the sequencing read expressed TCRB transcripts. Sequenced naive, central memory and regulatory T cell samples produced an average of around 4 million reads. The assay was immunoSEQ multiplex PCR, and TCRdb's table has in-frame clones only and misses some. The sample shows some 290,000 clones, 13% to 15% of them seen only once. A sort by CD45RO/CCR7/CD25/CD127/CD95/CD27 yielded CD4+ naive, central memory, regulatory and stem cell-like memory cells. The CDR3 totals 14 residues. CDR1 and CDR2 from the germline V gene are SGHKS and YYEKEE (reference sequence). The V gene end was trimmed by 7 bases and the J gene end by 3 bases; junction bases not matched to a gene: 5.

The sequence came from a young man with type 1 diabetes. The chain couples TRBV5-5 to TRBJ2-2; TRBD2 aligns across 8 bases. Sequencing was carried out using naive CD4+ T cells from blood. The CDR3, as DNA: TGTGCCAGCGGTACTAGCGGATACACCGGGGAGCTGTTTTTT. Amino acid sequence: CASGTSGYTGELFF.